The sequence of this T cell receptor (beta chain) was determined in a study of blood T cell repertoires in COVID-19. Study in general: Both acute and convalescent COVID-19 samples were obtained from the United States, Italy and Spain. The analysed material was cDNA or gDNA that came from T cells, B-cell-depleted T cells, or PBMCs.

One Seattle source followed patients from active infection through their disease course. Original methodology: Estimation of nucleated cell counts was performed using reference gene primer amplification. TCRdb keeps only in-frame clones here, not all; method: immunoSEQ multiplex PCR. The V and J calls and clone size are taken from that table; D and trimming were inferred from the DNA. The table records hundreds of thousands of clones, roughly 86% of them present only once. Germline V gene sequence: CDR1 MNHEY, CDR2 SMNVEV (reference sequence). V was cut by 0 bases and J by 10 bases, with 17 bases left in between. The CDR3 sequence is 15 residues long.

J is TRBJ2-3 and V is TRBV27, with D perhaps TRBD2 (5 bases). Source material: peripheral blood. The sequence derives from a woman under 40 with COVID-19, enrolled during active disease. CDR3 amino acids: CASSLSVYGGYAQYF. The DNA for the CDR3 is TGTGCCAGCAGTTTATCGGTCTATGGAGGATATGCGCAGTATTTT.